The clone carrying this TCR beta chain was counted a single time. V was trimmed by 5 bases and J by 4 bases, leaving 12 bases between them. Germline V gene sequence: CDR1 LGHNA, CDR2 YNFKEQ. The CDR3 extends over 14 amino acids. The data derive from a study of T cell changes during pregnancy in multiple sclerosis. Sequencing was performed with immunoSEQ multiplex PCR; in TCRdb, only in-frame clones are kept and a portion is missing. The sample consists of about 40,000 clones, 91% of them appearing once. The sequenced sample was CD4+ T cells from peripheral blood mononuclear cells, obtained before pregnancy. V and J are TRBV4-2 and TRBJ2-1; TRBD2 might be the D (6 bases). The receptor was isolated from a female donor with multiple sclerosis, enrolled in a pregnancy study. Here the CDR3 reads CASSLSGVYNEQFF. The CDR3 region has the DNA TGTGCCAGCAGCTTGTCGGGGGTTTACAATGAGCAGTTCTTC.